A selection of T cell receptor beta chains follows, all from one sample in a study of cytomegalovirus exposure and HLA in healthy donors. Clones were sequenced by immunoSEQ multiplex PCR, and TCRdb holds only the in-frame ones, with some missing. The sample holds about 130,000 clones, 73% seen once. Sequencing was carried out using PBMCs. These receptors came from a man aged 55 to 70 in good health and CMV-seropositive. Both conserved end residues are part of each CDR3. Fields, in order: J gene, clone size, V gene, D gene, CDR3 protein, CDR3 DNA. A D gene is named only where the DNA matches it firmly. Some rows mark clone size as missing; the rest say once, few, many or name a class of expanded clone.

j_call: TRBJ2-3
clone_size: -
v_call: TRBV29-1
d_call: TRBD1
cdr3_aa: CSVEAKQGDFTDTQYF
cdr3_nt: TGCAGCGTTGAAGCAAAACAGGGGGATTTTACAGATACGCAGTATTTT

j_call: TRBJ2-5
clone_size: few
v_call: TRBV25-1
d_call: TRBD2
cdr3_aa: CASSPPQWRGGRETQYF
cdr3_nt: TGTGCCAGCAGTCCACCCCAATGGCGGGGGGGCCGGGAGACCCAGTACTTC

j_call: TRBJ2-5
clone_size: -
v_call: TRBV7-2
d_call: TRBD2
cdr3_aa: CASSRRLARETQYF
cdr3_nt: TGTGCCAGCAGCCGGAGACTAGCGAGGGAGACCCAGTACTTC

j_call: TRBJ2-3
clone_size: few
v_call: TRBV7-9
d_call: TRBD2
cdr3_aa: CASSLAAGRADTQYF
cdr3_nt: TGTGCCAGCAGCTTAGCAGCGGGGCGCGCGGATACGCAGTATTTT

j_call: TRBJ2-2
clone_size: -
v_call: TRBV7-8
d_call: -
cdr3_aa: CASSLGVSGELFF
cdr3_nt: TGTGCCAGCAGCTTAGGCGTGTCCGGGGAGCTGTTTTTT

j_call: TRBJ1-4
clone_size: -
v_call: TRBV6-5
d_call: -
cdr3_aa: CASRRSRTVEKLFF
cdr3_nt: TGTGCCAGCAGACGTAGTCGGACAGTTGAAAAACTGTTTTTT

j_call: TRBJ2-5
clone_size: -
v_call: TRBV10-1
d_call: -
cdr3_aa: CASSDRRQGGETQYF
cdr3_nt: TGCGCCAGCAGTGATAGGCGACAGGGAGGAGAGACCCAGTACTTC

j_call: TRBJ2-7
clone_size: few
v_call: TRBV4-2
d_call: TRBD2
cdr3_aa: CASSQISGGALEQYF
cdr3_nt: TGTGCCAGCAGCCAAATTAGCGGGGGGGCTCTCGAGCAGTACTTC

j_call: TRBJ1-1
clone_size: -
v_call: TRBV6-1
d_call: TRBD1
cdr3_aa: CASSEFVTGDTEAFF
cdr3_nt: TGTGCCAGCAGTGAATTTGTGACAGGGGACACTGAAGCTTTCTTT

j_call: TRBJ2-7
clone_size: -
v_call: TRBV10-3
d_call: -
cdr3_aa: CAISENGQSSYEQYF
cdr3_nt: TGTGCCATCAGTGAGAACGGACAGAGCTCCTACGAGCAGTACTTC

j_call: TRBJ2-3
clone_size: -
v_call: TRBV13
d_call: TRBD2
cdr3_aa: CASSKGTSGGITDTQYF
cdr3_nt: TGTGCCAGCAGCAAAGGGACTAGCGGGGGGATCACAGATACGCAGTATTTT

j_call: TRBJ2-7
clone_size: -
v_call: TRBV11-2
d_call: TRBD1
cdr3_aa: CASSLAGTDYEQYF
cdr3_nt: TGTGCCAGCAGCTTAGCGGGGACAGACTACGAGCAGTACTTC

j_call: TRBJ1-4
clone_size: once
v_call: TRBV27
d_call: -
cdr3_aa: CASSLRKQTTTNEKLFF
cdr3_nt: TGTGCCAGCAGTTTAAGAAAACAGACAACAACTAATGAAAAACTGTTTTTT

j_call: TRBJ2-2
clone_size: -
v_call: TRBV7-8
d_call: -
cdr3_aa: CASSAGETLNTGELFF
cdr3_nt: TGTGCCAGCAGCGCAGGGGAAACCCTGAACACCGGGGAGCTGTTTTTT

j_call: TRBJ2-7
clone_size: -
v_call: TRBV5-4
d_call: -
cdr3_aa: CASSRQQGGSYEQYF
cdr3_nt: TGTGCCAGCAGCAGACAACAGGGTGGCTCCTACGAGCAGTACTTC

j_call: TRBJ1-6
clone_size: once
v_call: TRBV28
d_call: TRBD1
cdr3_aa: CASKFYRGLDNSPLHF
cdr3_nt: TGTGCCAGCAAGTTTTACAGGGGCTTAGATAATTCACCCCTCCACTTT